This T cell receptor (beta chain) was identified in a study of cytomegalovirus exposure and HLA in healthy donors. Findings of the study overall: TCR beta V- and J-gene trimming, according to a later analysis, was linked to a missense DCLRE1C variant.

This PCR relied on a set of 60 Vbeta primers and 13 Jbeta primers. Libraries were prepared by immunoSEQ multiplex PCR; TCRdb keeps only in-frame clonotypes and omits some of them. The ten most abundant clones cover about 1.2% of a sample with about 160,000 clones. This CDR3 spans 17 amino acids. CDR1 is SGHRS, CDR2 YFSETQ, per germline. V was shortened by 0 bases and J by 3 bases, with 18 bases between the two germline ends. Note on this clone: The target antigen is unknown.

This rearrangement joins TRBV5-1 to TRBJ1-1, with a weak D call TRBD1 (6 bases). This receptor was identified in a woman aged 60 to 75 in good health and CMV-seronegative. The sample comprised PBMCs. The CDR3 here is CASSLAAGAPRDTEAFF. The CDR3 DNA reads as TGCGCCAGCAGCTTGGCAGCGGGGGCCCCAAGGGACACTGAAGCTTTCTTT.